In this sample, the clone carrying this T cell receptor (beta chain) turned up once. The CDR3 loop spans 14 amino acids. The germline V gene encodes CDR1 SGHAT and CDR2 FQNNGV. V lost 4 bases and J lost 5, with 15 bases in between. The entry originates in a study of blood T cell repertoires in COVID-19. Looking at the study overall: Donors in the United States, Italy and Spain gave samples during acute or convalescent COVID-19.

Cohorts were based on clinical histories the participants reported. The assay was immunoSEQ multiplex PCR, and TCRdb's table has in-frame clones only and misses some. Of 200,000 to 250,000 clones listed, about 82% are singletons. The genes are TRBV11-2 and TRBJ2-7; tentative D call: TRBD2 (7 bases). This receptor was identified in a woman aged 45-65 years who had recovered from COVID-19. Sequencing input: PBMCs or T cells enriched from blood (not recorded which). CDR3: CASSSVGGRNEQYF. CDR3 DNA sequence: TGTGCCAGCAGCTCAGTCGGGGGGCGAAACGAGCAGTACTTC.